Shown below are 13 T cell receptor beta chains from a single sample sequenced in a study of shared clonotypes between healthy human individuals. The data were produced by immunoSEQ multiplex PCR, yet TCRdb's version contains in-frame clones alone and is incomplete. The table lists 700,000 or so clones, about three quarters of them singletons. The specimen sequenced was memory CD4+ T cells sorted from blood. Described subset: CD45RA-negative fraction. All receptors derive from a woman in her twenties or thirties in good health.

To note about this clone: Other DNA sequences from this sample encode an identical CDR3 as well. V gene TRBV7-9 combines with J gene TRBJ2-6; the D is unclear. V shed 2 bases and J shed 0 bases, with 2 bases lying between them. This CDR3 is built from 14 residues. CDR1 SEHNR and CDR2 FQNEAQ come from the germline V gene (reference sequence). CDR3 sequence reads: CASSLSSGANVLTF. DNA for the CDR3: TGTGCCAGCAGCTTAAGCTCTGGGGCCAACGTCCTGACTTTC.

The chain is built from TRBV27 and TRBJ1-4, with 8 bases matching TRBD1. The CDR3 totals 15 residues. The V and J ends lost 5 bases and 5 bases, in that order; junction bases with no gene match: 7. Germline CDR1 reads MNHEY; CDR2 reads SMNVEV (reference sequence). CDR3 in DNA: TGTGCCAGCAGTGCGAACAGGGGGGGGAATGAAAAACTGTTTTTT. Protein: CASSANRGGNEKLFF. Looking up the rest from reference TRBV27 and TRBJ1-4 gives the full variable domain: EAQVTQNPRYLITVTGKKLTVTCSQNMNHEYMSWYRQDPGLGLRQIYYSMNVEVTDKGDVPEGYKVSRKEKRNFPLILESPSPNQTSLYFCASSANRGGNEKLFFGSGTQLSVL.

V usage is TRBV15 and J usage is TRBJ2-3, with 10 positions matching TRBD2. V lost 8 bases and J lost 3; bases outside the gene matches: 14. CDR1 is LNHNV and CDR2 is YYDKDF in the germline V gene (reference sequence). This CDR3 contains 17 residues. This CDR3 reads CATQPDSWTSGTDTQYF. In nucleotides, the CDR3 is TGTGCCACCCAACCGGACAGTTGGACTAGCGGAACAGATACGCAGTATTTT.

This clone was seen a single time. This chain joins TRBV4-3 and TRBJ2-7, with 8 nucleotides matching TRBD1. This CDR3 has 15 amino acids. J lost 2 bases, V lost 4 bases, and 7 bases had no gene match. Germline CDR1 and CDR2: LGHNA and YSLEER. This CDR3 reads CASSLKQGGPYEQYF. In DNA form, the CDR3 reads TGCGCCAGCAGCCTTAAACAGGGGGGCCCCTACGAGCAGTACTTC.

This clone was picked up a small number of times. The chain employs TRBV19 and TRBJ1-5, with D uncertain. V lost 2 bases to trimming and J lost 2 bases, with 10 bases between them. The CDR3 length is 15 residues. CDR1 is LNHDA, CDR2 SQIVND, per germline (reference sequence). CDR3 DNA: TGTGCCAGTAGTATAACGGGTTCTGGCAATCAGCCCCAGCATTTT. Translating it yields CASSITGSGNQPQHF.

The CDR3 DNA sequence: TGTGCCAGCAGCCTAGCGGAAGATACGCAGTATTTT. Amino acid sequence: CASSLAEDTQYF. The V gene is TRBV2, the J gene TRBJ2-3; 7 bases are shared with TRBD2. Germline V lookup: CDR1 SNHLY, CDR2 FYNNEI. This CDR3 has 12 residues. With V trimmed by 6 bases and J by 5 bases, 2 bases remained unmatched. The full variable domain, in which reference TRBV2 and TRBJ2-3 provide the parts outside the CDR3, is EPEVTQTPSHQVTQMGQEVILRCVPISNHLYFYWYRQILGQKVEFLVSFYNNEISEKSEIFDDQFSVERPDGSNFTLKIRSTKLEDSAMYFCASSLAEDTQYFGPGTRLTVL.

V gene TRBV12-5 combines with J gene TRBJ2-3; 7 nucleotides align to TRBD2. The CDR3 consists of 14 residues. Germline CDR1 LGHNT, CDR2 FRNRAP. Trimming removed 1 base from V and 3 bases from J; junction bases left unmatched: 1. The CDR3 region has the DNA TGTGCTAGTGGTTTGGACGGGAGGACAGATACGCAGTATTTT. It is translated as CASGLDGRTDTQYF.

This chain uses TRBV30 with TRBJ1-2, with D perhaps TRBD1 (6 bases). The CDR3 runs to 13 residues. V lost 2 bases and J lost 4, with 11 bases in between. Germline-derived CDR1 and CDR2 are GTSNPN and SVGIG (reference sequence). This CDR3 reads CAWSRGEIYGYTF. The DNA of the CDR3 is TGTGCCTGGAGTAGGGGGGAAATCTATGGCTACACCTTC. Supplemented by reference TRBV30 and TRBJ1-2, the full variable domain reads SQTIHQWPATLVQPVGSPLSLECTVEGTSNPNLYWYRQAAGRGLQLLFYSVGIGQISSEVPQNLSASRPQDRQFILSSKKLLLSDSGFYLCAWSRGEIYGYTFGSGTRLTVV.

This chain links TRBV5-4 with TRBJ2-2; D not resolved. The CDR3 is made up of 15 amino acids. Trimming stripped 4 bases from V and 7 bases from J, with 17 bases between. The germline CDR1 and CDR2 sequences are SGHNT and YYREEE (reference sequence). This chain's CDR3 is CASSQVDGLGGELFF. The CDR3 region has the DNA TGTGCCAGCAGCCAAGTAGATGGGCTAGGCGGGGAGCTGTTTTTT.

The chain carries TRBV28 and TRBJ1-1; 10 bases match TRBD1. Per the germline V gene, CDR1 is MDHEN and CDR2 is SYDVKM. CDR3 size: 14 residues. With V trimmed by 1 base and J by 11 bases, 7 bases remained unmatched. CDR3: CASSLLGTGERAFF. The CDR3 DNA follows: TGTGCCAGCAGTTTATTAGGGACAGGGGAGAGGGCTTTCTTT.

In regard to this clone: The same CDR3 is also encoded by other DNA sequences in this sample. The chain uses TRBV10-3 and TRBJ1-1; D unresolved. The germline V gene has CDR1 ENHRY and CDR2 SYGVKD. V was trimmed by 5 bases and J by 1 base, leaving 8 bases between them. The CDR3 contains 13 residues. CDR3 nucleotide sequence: TGTGCCATCAGTACAACGGGGAACACTGAAGCTTTCTTT. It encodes CAISTTGNTEAFF.

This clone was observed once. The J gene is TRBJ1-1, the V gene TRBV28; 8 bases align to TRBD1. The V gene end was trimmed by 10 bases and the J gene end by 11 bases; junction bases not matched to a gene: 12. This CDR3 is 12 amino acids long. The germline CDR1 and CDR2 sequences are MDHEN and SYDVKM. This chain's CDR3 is CATFPRQGRAFF. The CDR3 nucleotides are TGTGCCACCTTCCCTCGACAGGGGCGGGCTTTCTTT. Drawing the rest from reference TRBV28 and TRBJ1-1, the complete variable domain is DVKVTQSSRYLVKRTGEKVFLECVQDMDHENMFWYRQDPGLGLRLIYFSYDVKMKEKGDIPEGYSVSREKKERFSLILESASTNQTSMYLCATFPRQGRAFFGQGTRLTVV.

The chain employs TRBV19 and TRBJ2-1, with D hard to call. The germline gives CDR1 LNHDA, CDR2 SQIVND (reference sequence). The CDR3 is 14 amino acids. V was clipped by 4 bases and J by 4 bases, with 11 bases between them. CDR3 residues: CASSNPIRYNEQFF. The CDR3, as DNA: TGTGCCAGTAGTAACCCTATTAGGTACAATGAGCAGTTCTTC.